This TCR beta chain was obtained from a study of blood T cell repertoires in COVID-19. About the research overall: Sites across the United States, Italy and Spain contributed samples from acute and convalescent COVID-19. The cDNA or gDNA used as material had been derived from T cells, B-cell-depleted T cells, or PBMCs.

The table came from immunoSEQ multiplex PCR; TCRdb's copy has only in-frame clones and leaves some out. The table lists 130,000 to 150,000 clones, around four fifths of them singletons. Germline V gene lookup returns CDR1 PRHDT and CDR2 FYEKMQ (reference sequence). Trimming stripped 5 bases from V and 1 base from J, with 14 bases between. The CDR3 runs to 15 residues. The rearrangement uses TRBV13 and TRBJ1-1, with a possible D match to TRBD1 (6 bases). Sample: peripheral blood. The receptor comes from a woman in her thirties or forties with active or convalescent COVID-19. The CDR3 region has the DNA TGTGCCAGCAGCGCCGGGGGGCAGGGGAACACTGAAGCTTTCTTT. Translating gives CASSAGGQGNTEAFF.